The 29 T cell receptor beta chains below were found in one sample sequenced in a study of T cell responses to AZD1222 COVID-19 vaccine (dated by TCRdb to 2020 to 2022). The time point label here, explained by the study, means: baseline before first vaccination. Receptors were amplified or captured by the immunoSEQ multiplex PCR assay. The table was pulled from immuneACCESS by TCRdb, which kept in-frame rearrangements only. Such tables lose some clones; where checked, under half of the loss comes from unresolved V genes, and the rest has no known cause. In this sample the table shows about 140,000 clones, 85% to 90% of which occur a single time. Together, the top ten hold about 1.5% of the sample. The specimen was peripheral blood, collected on day 0 of AZD1222 vaccination. All receptors come from an adult in good health.

The genes are TRBV13 and TRBJ2-7, with D perhaps assigned TRBD1 or TRBD2 (5 bases each). CDR1 PRHDT and CDR2 FYEKMQ come from the germline V gene (reference sequence). V was pared by 5 bases and J by 1 base, with 12 bases between. The CDR3 covers 14 residues. The CDR3 DNA reads as TGTGCCAGCAGCCAAATGTGGGGGTCCTACGAGCAGTACTTC. As protein: CASSQMWGSYEQYF.

The chain couples TRBV19 to TRBJ2-7; D ambiguous. V shed 5 bases and J shed 6 bases, with 23 bases lying between them. This CDR3 is built from 16 residues. CDR1 LNHDA and CDR2 SQIVND come from the germline V gene (reference sequence). The DNA for the CDR3 is TGTGCCAGTAGTGTCCCCAAGCCGGGCCCCGTGGGCGAGCAGTACTTC. It codes for CASSVPKPGPVGEQYF.

J is TRBJ1-2 and V is TRBV28, with a weak D call TRBD1 (6 bases). The length of the CDR3 is 15 residues. The germline V and J ends were trimmed by 2 bases and 6 bases, with 16 bases remaining between them. Germline values: CDR1 MDHEN, CDR2 SYDVKM. This CDR3 is CASSLGGGSTHGYTF. CDR3 in DNA: TGTGCCAGCAGTTTAGGGGGGGGCAGTACTCATGGCTACACCTTC.

The chain uses TRBV10-2 and TRBJ2-1; TRBD2 agrees at 13 bases. CDR1 WSHSY and CDR2 SAAADI come from the germline V gene. V lost 4 bases to trimming and J lost 4 bases; unmatched junction nucleotides: 7. The CDR3 spans 17 residues. CDR3 in DNA: TGCGCCAGCAGTGGGACCAGGACTAGCGGGAGATACAATGAGCAGTTCTTC. Translating gives CASSGTRTSGRYNEQFF.

Concerning this clone itself: At one of its ends the junction is not consistent with the germline gene, which may arise from a read error. This chain connects TRBV27 to TRBJ2-1; D unclear. The CDR3 totals 13 residues. Germline V lookup: CDR1 MNHEY, CDR2 SMNVEV (reference sequence). CDR3 sequence reads: CASSFVAYNERFF. For the CDR3, the DNA is TGTGCCAGCAGTTTTGTCGCCTACAATGAGCGGTTCTTC.

This sequence joins TRBV7-8 and TRBJ2-1, with 7 bases identical to TRBD1. The CDR3 is 17 amino acids. V lost 1 base, J lost 5 bases, and 11 bases stayed unmatched. CDR1 SGHVS and CDR2 FQNEAQ come from the germline V gene. The CDR3 region is CASSLEGMTGLNNEQFF. The CDR3 DNA reads TGTGCCAGCAGCTTAGAGGGGATGACAGGGTTAAACAATGAGCAGTTCTTC. The full variable domain, rest sourced from reference TRBV7-8 and TRBJ2-1, is GAGVSQSPRYKVAKRGQDVALRCDPISGHVSLFWYQQALGQGPEFLTYFQNEAQLDKSGLPSDRFFAERPEGSVSTLKIQRTQQEDSAVYLCASSLEGMTGLNNEQFFGPGTRLTVL.

The genes are TRBV11-2 and TRBJ2-7; unclear D gene. V was pared by 3 bases and J by 6 bases, with 6 bases between. The CDR3 has 11 amino acids. The germline V gene encodes CDR1 SGHAT and CDR2 FQNNGV. The chain's CDR3 is CASSFAGEQYF. For the CDR3, the DNA is TGTGCCAGCAGCTTTGCAGGCGAGCAGTACTTC.

This sequence joins TRBV27 and TRBJ1-4; D is unclear. V lost 6 bases and J lost 3, with 17 bases in between. This CDR3 has 16 amino acids. Looked up from germline, CDR1 is MNHEY and CDR2 is SMNVEV (reference sequence). CDR3 coding DNA: TGTGCCAGCAGCAGAGATTTCCCGGAGGCTAATGAAAAACTGTTTTTT. It specifies CASSRDFPEANEKLFF.

This clone has only one observation. The CDR3 loop is CASSLLANNEQFF. As DNA, the CDR3 is TGTGCCAGTAGTCTCCTAGCGAACAATGAGCAGTTCTTC. The chain couples TRBV19 to TRBJ2-1; a possible D gene is TRBD2 (6 bases). The V end lost 5 bases, the J end lost 5 bases, and 10 bases lay between the germline ends. CDR1 and CDR2 from the germline V gene are LNHDA and SQIVND (reference sequence). The CDR3 is made up of 13 amino acids.

The chain combines TRBV18 with TRBJ2-3; D is undetermined. The CDR3 length is 12 residues. V lost 6 bases and J lost 5, with 9 bases in between. Germline CDR1 reads KGHSH; CDR2 reads LQKENI. The CDR3 reads CASSSLGDTQYF. The CDR3 DNA reads TGTGCCAGCTCGTCTCTGGGAGATACGCAGTATTTT.

The table lists this clone with a few counts. CDR3 in amino acids: CASSVGQLAGGETQYF. Written as DNA, the CDR3 is TGTGCCAGCAGCGTAGGCCAACTAGCGGGGGGAGAGACCCAGTACTTC. This sequence joins TRBV9 and TRBJ2-5, with TRBD2 matching over 12 bases. The CDR3 consists of 16 residues. Germline-derived CDR1 and CDR2 are SGDLS and YYNGEE. V lost 0 bases and J lost 4; bases outside the gene matches: 4.

The CDR3 region is CASSLSGLYGYTF. The DNA of the CDR3 is TGTGCCAGCAGCTTATCGGGACTCTATGGCTACACCTTC. The V gene is TRBV5-4, the J gene TRBJ1-2, with D possibly matching TRBD1 (5 bases). CDR1 and CDR2 from the germline V gene are SGHNT and YYREEE (reference sequence). This CDR3 region has 13 residues. V shed 2 bases and J shed 4 bases, with 9 bases lying between them.

The chain couples TRBV19 to TRBJ1-3; the D gene is possibly TRBD1 (6 bases). CDR3 length equals 13 residues. Germline V CDR1 and CDR2: LNHDA, SQIVND (reference sequence). The V end lost 10 bases, the J end lost 2 bases, and 12 bases lay between the germline ends. CDR3 amino acids: CATPGGPGNTIYF. The DNA of the CDR3 is TGTGCCACCCCGGGGGGCCCTGGAAACACCATATATTTT.

The chain carries TRBV6-2 or TRBV6-3 and TRBJ1-1; TRBD1 aligns across 10 bases. The junction had 12 bases not matched to a gene; V was cut back by 5 bases and J by 0 bases. This CDR3 is 18 amino acids long. CDR1 and CDR2 (germline): MNHEY, SVGEGT. The CDR3 loop reads CASSPRQGATSMNTEAFF. The CDR3 DNA is TGTGCCAGCAGTCCGAGACAGGGGGCTACGTCCATGAACACTGAAGCTTTCTTT.

V is TRBV5-1 and J is TRBJ1-3; D gene unclear. The CDR3 covers 14 residues. Germline V gene sequence: CDR1 SGHRS, CDR2 YFSETQ. V lost 0 bases and J 4 bases, leaving 8 bases between the germline ends. The CDR3 DNA sequence: TGCGCCAGCAGCTTGGGAACATCCGGAAACACCATATATTTT. Translating it yields CASSLGTSGNTIYF.

The rearrangement links TRBV5-4 to TRBJ1-2; 7 nucleotides line up with TRBD1. The CDR3 is made up of 17 amino acids. Trimming at V came to 4 bases and at J to 1 base, leaving 13 bases not matched to a gene. Germline CDR1 SGHNT, CDR2 YYREEE (reference sequence). Here the CDR3 DNA reads TGTGCCAGCAGCATCTCCGCCCCAGGGGGGGGTAACTATGGCTACACCTTC. Translating gives CASSISAPGGGNYGYTF.

This chain links TRBV5-6 with TRBJ2-1, with 7 positions matching TRBD1. The junction had 11 bases not matched to a gene; V was cut back by 1 base and J by 1 base. Germline values: CDR1 SGHDT, CDR2 YYEEEE. The CDR3 length is 18 residues. In nucleotides, the CDR3 is TGTGCCAGCAGCTTGCCGGGACAGTGGGGTAGTTCCTACAATGAGCAGTTCTTC. Amino acids: CASSLPGQWGSSYNEQFF.

This chain uses TRBV19 with TRBJ2-1; tentatively, D is TRBD1 or TRBD2 (5 bases each). This CDR3 is built from 19 residues. Trimming removed 6 bases from V and 12 bases from J, with 36 bases in between. The germline CDR1 and CDR2 sequences are LNHDA and SQIVND (reference sequence). The CDR3 is CASSLFLLGTRTSNKGQFF. In DNA form, the CDR3 reads TGTGCCAGTAGCCTATTCTTATTGGGGACCCGAACCTCCAACAAAGGGCAGTTCTTC.

The chain employs TRBV10-2 and TRBJ2-5; 7 bases fit TRBD1. Trimming cost V 6 bases and J 7 bases; bases outside gene matches: 20. Germline V gene lookup returns CDR1 WSHSY and CDR2 SAAADI. CDR3 length: 17 residues. CDR3 in DNA: TGCGCCAGCAGCGGCGTGGGGACAGATTCTATTCTTGTGACCCAGTACTTC. It yields the protein CASSGVGTDSILVTQYF.

The chain employs TRBV11-2 and TRBJ1-5, with D maybe TRBD1 (5 bases). Germline V lookup: CDR1 SGHAT, CDR2 FQNNGV. V was cut by 5 bases and J by 7 bases, with 12 bases left in between. The CDR3 loop spans 13 amino acids. The CDR3 sequence: CASSRDREQPQHF. The CDR3 DNA is TGTGCCAGCAGCCGCGACAGAGAGCAGCCCCAGCATTTT.

The gene calls are TRBV19 and TRBJ1-3; a weak D match, TRBD1 (5 bases). From germline, CDR1 is LNHDA and CDR2 SQIVND (reference sequence). This CDR3 has 15 amino acids. V lost 7 bases to trimming and J lost 2 bases, with 15 bases between them. The CDR3 loop reads CASTLLAGTGNTIYF. The CDR3 DNA follows: TGTGCCAGTACCCTTTTGGCAGGGACTGGAAACACCATATATTTT.

The V call is TRBV4-1, the J call TRBJ2-1; no clear D. The CDR3 length is 15 residues. Per germline, CDR1 MGHRA and CDR2 YSYEKL. The V end lost 5 bases, the J end lost 4 bases, and 15 bases lay between the germline ends. This CDR3 is CASSSPRQRYNEQFF. In DNA form, the CDR3 reads TGCGCCAGCAGCTCGCCCCGTCAGAGATACAATGAGCAGTTCTTC.

This chain joins TRBV4-2 and TRBJ1-1; D remains ambiguous. V lost 1 base and J 3 bases, leaving 15 bases between the germline ends. The CDR3 spans 16 residues. CDR1 LGHNA and CDR2 YNFKEQ come from the germline V gene. The CDR3 is CASSQVRQAGDTEAFF. In DNA, the CDR3 is TGTGCCAGCAGCCAAGTGAGGCAGGCTGGGGACACTGAAGCTTTCTTT.

J is TRBJ1-2 and V is TRBV19, with no clear D. V was cut by 1 base and J by 3 bases, with 18 bases left in between. Germline CDR1 is LNHDA and CDR2 is SQIVND (reference sequence). The CDR3 totals 17 residues. The CDR3 nucleotides are TGTGCCAGTAGTATAGGTTGGACGAGGTTCCTGGACTATGGCTACACCTTC. It translates to CASSIGWTRFLDYGYTF.

This chain uses TRBV7-9 with TRBJ1-1; no clear D gene. CDR1 and CDR2 from the germline V gene are SEHNR and FQNEAQ (reference sequence). The CDR3 length is 15 residues. Trimming pared 1 base from V and 1 base from J, leaving 10 bases between. The chain's CDR3 is CASSLVRGPNTEAFF. The DNA of the CDR3 is TGTGCCAGCAGCTTAGTGAGAGGGCCGAACACTGAAGCTTTCTTT.

This chain joins TRBV27 and TRBJ1-1; D unclear. Germline CDR1 MNHEY, CDR2 SMNVEV (reference sequence). V dropped 2 bases and J dropped 4 bases, with 8 bases sitting between them. The CDR3 totals 13 residues. The CDR3 bases are TGTGCCAGCAGTTTACTAGTCGCCACTGAAGCTTTCTTT. Residues: CASSLLVATEAFF.

V and J are TRBV30 and TRBJ1-1; possible D gene TRBD1, 6 bases. The length of the CDR3 is 13 residues. CDR1 and CDR2 (germline): GTSNPN, SVGIG (reference sequence). Trimming left V 3 bases short and J 1 base short, with 9 bases between. The CDR3 coding sequence is TGTGCCTGGAGGGAACAGGGGAACACTGAAGCTTTCTTT. The encoded protein is CAWREQGNTEAFF.

This chain uses TRBV5-1 with TRBJ2-7, with TRBD2 identical over 8 bases. The CDR3 is made up of 15 amino acids. Per the germline V gene, CDR1 is SGHRS and CDR2 is YFSETQ. Trimming cost V 0 bases and J 3 bases; bases outside gene matches: 5. CDR3 coding DNA: TGCGCCAGCAGCTTGGGAGCGGGAGAAGGCTACGAGCAGTACTTC. Translated: CASSLGAGEGYEQYF.

On this clone: Other DNA sequences in the same sample also yield this CDR3. The chain recombines TRBV5-6 with TRBJ1-2; 7 bases map to TRBD1. The junction had 2 bases not matched to a gene; V was cut back by 0 bases and J by 3 bases. In germline, CDR1 is SGHDT, CDR2 YYEEEE. The CDR3 sequence is 14 residues long. As DNA, the CDR3 is TGTGCCAGCAGCTTGGGGCAGGGGGACTATGGCTACACCTTC. This sequence encodes CASSLGQGDYGYTF.